This T cell receptor beta chain was documented in a study of CD8 T cells in ankylosing spondylitis. Each CDR3 protein is one row after TCRdb ran MiXCR on the 5' RACE reads. Here the sample spans some 340,000 distinct CDR3 sequences, roughly 14% being singletons. In regard to this clonotype: The antigen remains undetermined.

CDR1 and CDR2 from the germline V gene are LGHDT and YNNKEL (reference sequence). V lost 4 bases and J 4 bases, leaving 15 bases between the germline ends. This CDR3 spans 15 amino acids. General study points: Certain motif variants had earlier appeared in reactive arthritis synovial fluid and blood.

The genes are TRBV3-1 and TRBJ2-3; D is perhaps TRBD2 (6 bases). The specimen sequenced was blood, either unsorted or a sorted T cell fraction (not recorded which). The sequence was obtained from a male donor with ankylosing spondylitis or in good health (not recorded which). The chain's CDR3 is CASSRRGTGADTQYF. Here the CDR3 DNA reads TGTGCCAGCAGCCGGAGGGGAACTGGAGCAGATACGCAGTATTTT.